This T cell receptor beta chain was documented in a study of blood T cell repertoires in COVID-19. As originally analysed: The assay estimated nucleated cells by amplifying reference gene primers. The protocol was immunoSEQ multiplex PCR, while the TCRdb copy is restricted to in-frame clones and leaves out a portion. V and J calls and clone size are given by that table; D and trimming were obtained from the DNA. The sample holds under 200,000 clones, roughly 90% seen once. Trimming cost V 5 bases and J 7 bases, with 14 bases left between them. The CDR3 is made up of 14 amino acids. The V gene's germline CDR1 is KGHDR and CDR2 SFDVKD. Patients of the Seattle cohort, enrolled during active infection, were followed longitudinally.

The sequencing sample was made of peripheral blood. The chain carries TRBV24-1 and TRBJ2-1, with a possible D match to TRBD1 (6 bases). The sequence derives from a young man with COVID-19, enrolled during active disease. The CDR3 sequence: CATSADGGRNEQFF. In DNA, the CDR3 is TGTGCCACCAGTGCCGATGGGGGCAGGAATGAGCAGTTCTTC.